The 24 T cell receptor beta chains given below trace back to one sample, sequenced in a study of blood T cell repertoires in COVID-19. Here immunoSEQ multiplex PCR was the method, and the copy in TCRdb shows in-frame clones only, minus some. The sample lists more than 200,000 clones, roughly 80% occurring once. The sample comprised peripheral blood. The receptors originated from a man in his fifties or sixties with active or convalescent COVID-19.

V and J are TRBV6-5 and TRBJ2-1; 7 nucleotides agree with TRBD2. Germline assignment: CDR1 MNHEY and CDR2 SVGAGI. V was clipped by 7 bases and J by 1 base; unmatched bases: 7. The CDR3 consists of 15 residues. As DNA, the CDR3 is TGTGCCAGCATCTTCGGGGGGACTTCCTACAATGAGCAGTTCTTC. This translates into CASIFGGTSYNEQFF.

The genes are TRBV5-8 and TRBJ1-3, with 10 positions matching TRBD1. CDR3 length equals 17 residues. CDR1 and CDR2 from the germline V gene are SGHTS and YDEGEE. After removal of 0 bases from V and 4 bases from J, the junction contained 7 bases not matched to a gene. CDR3 in amino acids: CASSLEGTGAPGNTIYF. In DNA form, the CDR3 reads TGTGCCAGCAGCTTGGAAGGGACAGGGGCCCCCGGAAACACCATATATTTT.

CDR3 sequence (DNA): TGTGCCAGCAGCGTGGGACAGCCTTCCTACGAGCAGTACTTC. This gives the protein CASSVGQPSYEQYF. V is TRBV5-5 and J is TRBJ2-7; 7 bases fit TRBD1. Germline V gene sequence: CDR1 SGHKS, CDR2 YYEKEE (reference sequence). V lost 4 bases and J lost 1; bases outside the gene matches: 5. The CDR3 contains 14 residues.

This chain uses TRBV28 with TRBJ1-5, with 10 bases matching TRBD1. Germline V CDR1 and CDR2: MDHEN, SYDVKM. V lost 3 bases to trimming and J lost 6 bases; unmatched junction nucleotides: 5. This CDR3 spans 15 amino acids. CDR3 nucleotide sequence: TGTGCCAGCAGTTTCGGGACAGGGGTAAGTCAGCCCCAGCATTTT. This gives the protein CASSFGTGVSQPQHF.

About this clone itself: Other nucleotide sequences in the sample specify the same CDR3. V and J are TRBV18 and TRBJ2-7; 7 nucleotides agree with TRBD1. This CDR3 has 14 amino acids. J was trimmed by 1 base and V by 1 base; bases with no gene match: 1. From germline, CDR1 is KGHSH and CDR2 LQKENI. CDR3 bases: TGTGCCAGCTCACCACGGGACAGTTCCTACGAGCAGTACTTC. This sequence encodes CASSPRDSSYEQYF.

This clone is a singleton in its sample. CDR3 residues: CAIGQGAGREQYF. In nucleotides, the CDR3 is TGTGCCATCGGACAGGGGGCAGGAAGGGAGCAGTACTTC. V usage is TRBV10-3 and J usage is TRBJ2-7, with 11 nucleotides matching TRBD1. The V and J ends lost 8 bases and 7 bases, in that order; junction bases with no gene match: 7. CDR1 and CDR2 from the germline V gene are ENHRY and SYGVKD. CDR3 length equals 13 residues.

CDR3 sequence reads: CASNPGQGTEAFF. Written as DNA, the CDR3 is TGTGCCAGCAATCCGGGACAGGGGACTGAAGCTTTCTTT. J is TRBJ1-1 and V is TRBV6-6; TRBD1 aligns across 10 bases. Germline V lookup: CDR1 MNHNY, CDR2 SVGAGI (reference sequence). V gave up 7 bases and J gave up 5 bases; unmatched junction bases: 4. This CDR3 is built from 13 residues.

This clone showed up just once. The rearrangement links TRBV2 to TRBJ2-7; D is possibly TRBD1 (6 bases). CDR1 and CDR2 from the germline V gene are SNHLY and FYNNEI. V lost 6 bases to trimming and J lost 2 bases, with 11 bases between them. This CDR3 contains 13 residues. The CDR3 reads CASSGDTTYEQYF. The CDR3, as DNA: TGTGCCAGCAGCGGGGACACAACCTACGAGCAGTACTTC.

V is TRBV7-3 and J is TRBJ2-2; a possible D gene is TRBD1 (5 bases). The V end lost 1 base, the J end lost 2 bases, and 8 bases lay between the germline ends. CDR1 is SGHTA, CDR2 FQGTGA, per germline. This CDR3 has 15 residues. The CDR3 here is CASSLKGVNTGELFF. The CDR3 DNA reads TGTGCCAGCAGCTTAAAAGGGGTTAACACCGGGGAGCTGTTTTTT.

The chain recombines TRBV5-1 with TRBJ2-5; 10 bases are a match to TRBD2. CDR3 length: 15 amino acids. CDR1 SGHRS and CDR2 YFSETQ come from the germline V gene. Unmatched junction bases numbered 4, after V lost 1 base and J lost 4 bases. The CDR3 loop is CASSLLASGGETQYF. DNA for the CDR3: TGCGCCAGCAGCTTGTTGGCTAGCGGGGGAGAGACCCAGTACTTC.

The V call is TRBV9, the J call TRBJ2-2; D gene ambiguous. Trimming stripped 1 base from V and 0 bases from J, with 7 bases between. From germline, CDR1 is SGDLS and CDR2 YYNGEE. The CDR3 runs 15 residues. The CDR3 DNA reads as TGTGCCAGCAGCGTAACTTCTGCGAACACCGGGGAGCTGTTTTTT. This encodes CASSVTSANTGELFF.

The chain combines TRBV7-2 with TRBJ2-7; 7 nucleotides align to TRBD1. V dropped 5 bases and J dropped 2; count of bases not matched to a gene: 9. CDR3 length equals 15 residues. Looked up from germline, CDR1 is SGHTA and CDR2 is FQGNSA. The CDR3 DNA follows: TGTGCCAGCAGCCGTGTCCCACAGGGGACCTACGAGCAGTACTTC. Protein: CASSRVPQGTYEQYF.

This sequence joins TRBV3-1 (or the pseudogene TRBV3-2) and TRBJ1-3; D perhaps matches TRBD1 (6 bases). This CDR3 is 16 amino acids long. Per the germline V gene, CDR1 is LGHDT and CDR2 is YNNKEL (reference sequence). Trimming left V 4 bases short and J 0 bases short, with 13 bases between. The CDR3 loop is CASSRTAMSSGNTIYF. The DNA for the CDR3 is TGTGCCAGCAGCCGGACAGCCATGAGCTCTGGAAACACCATATATTTT.

CDR3 DNA sequence: TGTGCCAGCAGCGTGGGGGGGGCGGAAGCTTTCTTT. Translation gives CASSVGGAEAFF. The chain couples TRBV6-5 to TRBJ1-1; D possibly corresponds to TRBD1 (6 bases). V gave up 6 bases and J gave up 8 bases, with 13 bases separating them. Germline CDR1 is MNHEY and CDR2 is SVGAGI. The length of the CDR3 is 12 residues.

The genes are TRBV5-4 and TRBJ2-4; no definite D call. The CDR3 runs 14 residues. Trimming pared 4 bases from V and 1 base from J, leaving 9 bases between. Germline V CDR1 and CDR2: SGHNT, YYREEE (reference sequence). CDR3 sequence (DNA): TGTGCCAGCAGCCGCGAGATGGCCAAAAACATTCAGTACTTC. Encoded protein: CASSREMAKNIQYF.

The chain combines TRBV6-6 with TRBJ2-3; D is unresolved. Germline CDR1 and CDR2: MNHNY and SVGAGI (reference sequence). V lost 0 bases and J lost 6, with 7 bases in between. CDR3 length: 13 amino acids. CDR3 in amino acids: CASSYSPPDTQYF. Here the CDR3 DNA reads TGTGCCAGCAGTTACTCCCCTCCTGATACGCAGTATTTT.

The chain recombines TRBV7-9 with TRBJ1-1; perhaps TRBD1 as D (5 bases). This CDR3 has 13 residues. CDR1 and CDR2 (germline): SEHNR, FQNEAQ (reference sequence). Between the trimmed V and J ends, which lost 5 bases and 5 bases, there was a span of 12 bases. CDR3 sequence reads: CASSTLGTTEAFF. CDR3 nucleotides: TGTGCCAGCAGCACTCTCGGGACTACTGAAGCTTTCTTT. Using reference TRBV7-9 and TRBJ1-1 for the parts outside the CDR3, the full variable domain is DTGVSQNPRHKITKRGQNVTFRCDPISEHNRLYWYRQTLGQGPEFLTYFQNEAQLEKSRLLSDRFSAERPKGSFSTLEIQRTEQGDSAMYLCASSTLGTTEAFFGQGTRLTVV.

This chain connects TRBV30 to TRBJ2-7; TRBD1 matches at 7 bases. Germline lookup yields CDR1 GTSNPN and CDR2 SVGIG (reference sequence). V lost 4 bases to trimming and J lost 5 bases; unmatched junction nucleotides: 11. The CDR3 has 14 residues. The CDR3 sequence is CAWTSGRGSDEQYF. DNA of the CDR3: TGTGCCTGGACCTCTGGCAGGGGGTCCGACGAGCAGTACTTC.

CDR3: CASSTPGLAGSRETQYF. CDR3 in DNA: TGTGCCAGTAGTACACCGGGACTAGCGGGATCCAGGGAGACCCAGTACTTC. This chain links TRBV19 with TRBJ2-5; 13 bases align to TRBD2. Germline values: CDR1 LNHDA, CDR2 SQIVND (reference sequence). After removal of 4 bases from V and 5 bases from J, the junction contained 10 bases not matched to a gene. The CDR3 runs 17 residues.

The gene calls are TRBV11-3 and TRBJ2-3; 7 bases map to TRBD2. The J segment lost 0 bases and the V segment lost 4 bases, leaving 1 base of the junction unmatched. There are 14 residues in the CDR3. Germline CDR1 is SGHNT and CDR2 is YENEEA. This CDR3 is CASSWRGSTDTQYF. In DNA, the CDR3 is TGTGCCAGCAGCTGGCGGGGGAGCACAGATACGCAGTATTTT.

This rearrangement joins TRBV9 to TRBJ2-4; D is unresolved. V lost 1 base and J 8 bases, leaving 10 bases between the germline ends. The CDR3 loop spans 13 amino acids. Germline values: CDR1 SGDLS, CDR2 YYNGEE. The CDR3, as DNA: TGTGCCAGCAGCGTAACTCCGTCGGACATTCAGTACTTC. Amino acid sequence: CASSVTPSDIQYF.

The chain has TRBV28 and TRBJ1-3; 7 bases are shared with TRBD1. CDR3 length: 15 residues. From germline, CDR1 is MDHEN and CDR2 SYDVKM. V shed 7 bases and J 1 base; nucleotides not matched to a gene: 7. This CDR3 reads CASKENRGSGNTIYF. DNA of the CDR3: TGTGCCAGCAAAGAAAACAGGGGTTCTGGAAACACCATATATTTT.

In this sample, this clone turned up a few times. The V gene is TRBV19, the J gene TRBJ1-2; a weak D match, TRBD1 (6 bases). The V gene lost 3 bases and the J gene lost 8 bases, with 10 bases spanning the gap. Germline-derived CDR1 and CDR2 are LNHDA and SQIVND (reference sequence). CDR3 length: 12 residues. DNA for the CDR3: TGTGCCAGTAGTATGATGGGGGCCGGCTACACCTTC. Encoded protein: CASSMMGAGYTF.

CDR3: CASSPRAGSYNEQFF. As DNA, the CDR3 is TGTGCCAGCAGCCCTAGAGCGGGATCCTACAATGAGCAGTTCTTC. This chain uses TRBV3-1 (or the pseudogene TRBV3-2) with TRBJ2-1; 7 bases are a match to TRBD2. The CDR3 runs 15 residues. Germline trimming cut 4 bases from V and 1 base from J; bases unmatched to any gene: 4. The V gene's germline CDR1 is LGHDT and CDR2 YNNKEL (reference sequence).